This T cell receptor (beta chain) was sequenced during a study of T cell repertoires in cytomegalovirus infection. Across the study: HLA-B-restricted CMV epitopes that are well studied, plus recently identified HLA-C-restricted ones, were used by the study. Both CMV infection and a matching HLA type were indicated by public TCR beta signatures. The study, taken as a whole, reports: Clonotypes of TCR beta that were HLA-C-restricted and CMV-specific dominated the ex vivo response. Adding up the frequency of public TCR beta families identified people who carried CMV plus the relevant HLA.

The length of the CDR3 is 14 residues. The J segment lost 6 bases and the V segment lost 6 bases, leaving 5 bases of the junction unmatched. Germline loops: CDR1 LNHDA, CDR2 SQIVND (reference sequence). MiXCR, applied by TCRdb to the reads, yields one record per CDR3 protein. The table shows hundreds of thousands of distinct CDR3 sequences, with approximately 31% occurring only once. With regard to this clonotype: Its antigen is unknown.

The gene calls are TRBV19 and TRBJ2-1; the match to TRBD2 covers 10 bases. This TCR was recovered from a human donor in good health (CMV status not recorded). Some clones in this sample may be carry-over from other donors' samples. Sequencing used cultured CD8+ T cells from PBMCs, obtained from culture after CMV antigen stimulation. The CDR3 is CASRASGGTNEQFF. Here the CDR3 DNA reads TGTGCCAGTAGGGCTAGCGGGGGTACCAATGAGCAGTTCTTC. Variable domain in full (rest from reference TRBV19 and TRBJ2-1): DGGITQSPKYLFRKEGQNVTLSCEQNLNHDAMYWYRQDPGQGLRLIYYSQIVNDFQKGDIAEGYSVSREKKESFPLTVTSAQKNPTAFYLCASRASGGTNEQFFGPGTRLTVL.